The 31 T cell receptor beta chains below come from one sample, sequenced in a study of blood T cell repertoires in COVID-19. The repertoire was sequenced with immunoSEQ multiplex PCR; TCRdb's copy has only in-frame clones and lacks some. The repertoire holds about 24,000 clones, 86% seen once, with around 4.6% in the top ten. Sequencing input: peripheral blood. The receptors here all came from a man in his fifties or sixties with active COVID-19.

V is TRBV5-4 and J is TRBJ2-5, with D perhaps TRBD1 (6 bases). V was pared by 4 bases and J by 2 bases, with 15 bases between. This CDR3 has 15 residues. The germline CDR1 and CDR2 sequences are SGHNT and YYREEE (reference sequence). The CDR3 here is CASSPKNRVQETQYF. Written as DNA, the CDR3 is TGTGCCAGCAGCCCAAAAAACAGGGTTCAAGAGACCCAGTACTTC. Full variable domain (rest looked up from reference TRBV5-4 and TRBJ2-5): ETGVTQSPTHLIKTRGQQVTLRCSSQSGHNTVSWYQQALGQGPQFIFQYYREEENGRGNFPPRFSGLQFPNYSSELNVNALELDDSALYLCASSPKNRVQETQYFGPGTRLLVL.

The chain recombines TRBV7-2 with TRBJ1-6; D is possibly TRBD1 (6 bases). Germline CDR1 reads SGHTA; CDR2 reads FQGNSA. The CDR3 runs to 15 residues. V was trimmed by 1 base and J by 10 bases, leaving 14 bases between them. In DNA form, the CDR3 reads TGTGCCAGCAGCTTAGACGGCGGGAGGGGGTCACCCCTCCACTTT. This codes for CASSLDGGRGSPLHF.

CDR3 protein: CASSLFRRDVSDEKLFF. DNA for the CDR3: TGTGCCAGCAGCCTCTTTCGGCGGGACGTGAGCGATGAAAAACTGTTTTTT. V gene TRBV5-6 combines with J gene TRBJ1-4; D possibly corresponds to TRBD1 (5 bases). The germline gives CDR1 SGHDT, CDR2 YYEEEE. The V and J ends lost 4 bases and 6 bases respectively, with 22 bases between them. The CDR3 length is 17 residues.

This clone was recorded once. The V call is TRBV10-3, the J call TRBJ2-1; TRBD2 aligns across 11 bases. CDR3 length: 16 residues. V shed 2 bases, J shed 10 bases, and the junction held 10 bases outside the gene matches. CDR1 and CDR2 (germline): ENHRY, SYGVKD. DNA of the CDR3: TGTGCCATCAGTGAGACAACTAGCGGGGGACCCCCCGAGCAGTTCTTC. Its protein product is CAISETTSGGPPEQFF.

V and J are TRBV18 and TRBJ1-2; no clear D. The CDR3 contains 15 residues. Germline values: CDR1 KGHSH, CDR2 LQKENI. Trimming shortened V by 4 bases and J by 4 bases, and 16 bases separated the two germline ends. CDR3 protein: CASSRSESRRYGYTF. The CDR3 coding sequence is TGTGCCAGCTCACGATCGGAGTCTAGGCGCTATGGCTACACCTTC.

This CDR3 is CASRPGTSRYNEQFF. The CDR3 DNA reads as TGCGCCAGCAGGCCCGGGACTAGCCGCTACAATGAGCAGTTCTTC. The chain links TRBV5-1 to TRBJ2-1; 9 bases map to TRBD2. After removal of 5 bases from V and 3 bases from J, the junction contained 6 bases not matched to a gene. The germline CDR1 and CDR2 sequences are SGHRS and YFSETQ. This CDR3 is 15 amino acids long.

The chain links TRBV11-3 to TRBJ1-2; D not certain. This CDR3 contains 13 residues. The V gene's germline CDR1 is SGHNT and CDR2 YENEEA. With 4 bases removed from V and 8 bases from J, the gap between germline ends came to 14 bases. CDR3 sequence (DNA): TGTGCCAGCAGCTCTGGTCCTAATCGCGGCTACACCTTC. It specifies CASSSGPNRGYTF.

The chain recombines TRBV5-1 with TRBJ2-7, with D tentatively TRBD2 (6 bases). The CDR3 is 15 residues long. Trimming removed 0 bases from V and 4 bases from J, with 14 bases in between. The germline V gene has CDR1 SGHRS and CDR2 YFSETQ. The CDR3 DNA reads TGCGCCAGCAGCTTGGCAATGACTAGGGCGTACGAGCAGTACTTC. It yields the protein CASSLAMTRAYEQYF.

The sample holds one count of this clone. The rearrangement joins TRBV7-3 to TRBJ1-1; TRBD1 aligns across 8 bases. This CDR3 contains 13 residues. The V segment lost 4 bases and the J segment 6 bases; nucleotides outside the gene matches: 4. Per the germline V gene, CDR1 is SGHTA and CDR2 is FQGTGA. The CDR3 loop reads CASSSDRAAEAFF. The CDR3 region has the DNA TGTGCCAGCAGCTCGGACAGGGCGGCTGAAGCTTTCTTT. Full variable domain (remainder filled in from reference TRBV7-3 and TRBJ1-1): GAGVSQTPSNKVTEKGKYVELRCDPISGHTALYWYRQSLGQGPEFLIYFQGTGAADDSGLPNDRFFAVRPEGSVSTLKIQRTERGDSAVYLCASSSDRAAEAFFGQGTRLTVV.

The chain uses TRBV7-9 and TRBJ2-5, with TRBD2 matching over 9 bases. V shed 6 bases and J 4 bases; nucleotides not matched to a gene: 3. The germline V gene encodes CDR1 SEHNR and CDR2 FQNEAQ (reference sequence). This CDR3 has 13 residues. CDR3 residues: CASRGTSRETQYF. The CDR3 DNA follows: TGTGCCAGCAGGGGGACTAGCAGAGAGACCCAGTACTTC.

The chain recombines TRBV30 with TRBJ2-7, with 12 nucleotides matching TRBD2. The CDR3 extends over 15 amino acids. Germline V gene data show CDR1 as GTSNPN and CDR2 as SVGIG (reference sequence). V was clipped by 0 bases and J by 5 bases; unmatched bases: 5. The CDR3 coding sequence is TGTGCCTGGAGTGTGCAAGGACTAGCGGGACACGAGCAGTACTTC. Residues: CAWSVQGLAGHEQYF.

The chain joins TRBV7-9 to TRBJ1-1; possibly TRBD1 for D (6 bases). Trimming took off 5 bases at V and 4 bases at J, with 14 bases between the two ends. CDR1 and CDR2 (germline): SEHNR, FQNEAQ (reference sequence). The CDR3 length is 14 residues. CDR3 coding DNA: TGTGCCAGCAGCCCGAACAGGGTGTCCACTGAAGCTTTCTTT. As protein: CASSPNRVSTEAFF. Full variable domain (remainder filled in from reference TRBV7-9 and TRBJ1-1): DTGVSQNPRHKITKRGQNVTFRCDPISEHNRLYWYRQTLGQGPEFLTYFQNEAQLEKSRLLSDRFSAERPKGSFSTLEIQRTEQGDSAMYLCASSPNRVSTEAFFGQGTRLTVV.

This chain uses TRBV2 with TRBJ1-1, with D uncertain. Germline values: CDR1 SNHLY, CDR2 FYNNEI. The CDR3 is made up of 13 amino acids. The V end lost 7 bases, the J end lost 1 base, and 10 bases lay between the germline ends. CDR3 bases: TGTGCCAGCATCCTTATGGCGAACACTGAAGCTTTCTTT. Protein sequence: CASILMANTEAFF.

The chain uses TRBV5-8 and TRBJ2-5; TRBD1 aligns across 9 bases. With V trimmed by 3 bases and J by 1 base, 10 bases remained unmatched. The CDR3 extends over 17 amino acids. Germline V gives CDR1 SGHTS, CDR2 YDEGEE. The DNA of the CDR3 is TGTGCCAGCAGCTGGGGAACGGGACAGGGCCGCCAAGAGACCCAGTACTTC. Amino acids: CASSWGTGQGRQETQYF.

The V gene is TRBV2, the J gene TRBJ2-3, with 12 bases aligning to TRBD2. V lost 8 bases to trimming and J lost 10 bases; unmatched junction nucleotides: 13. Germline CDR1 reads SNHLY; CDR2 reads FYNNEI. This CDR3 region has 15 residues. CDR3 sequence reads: CASRLLAGGPGAQYF. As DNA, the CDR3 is TGTGCCAGCCGTCTCCTAGCGGGAGGGCCTGGGGCGCAGTATTTT. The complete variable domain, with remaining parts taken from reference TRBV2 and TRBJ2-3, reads EPEVTQTPSHQVTQMGQEVILRCVPISNHLYFYWYRQILGQKVEFLVSFYNNEISEKSEIFDDQFSVERPDGSNFTLKIRSTKLEDSAMYFCASRLLAGGPGAQYFGPGTRLTVL.

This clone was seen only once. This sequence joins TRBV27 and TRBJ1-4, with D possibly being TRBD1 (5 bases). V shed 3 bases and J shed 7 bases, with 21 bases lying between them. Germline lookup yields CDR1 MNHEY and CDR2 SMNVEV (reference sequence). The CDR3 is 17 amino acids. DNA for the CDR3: TGTGCCAGCAGTTTCTACCCCCAGGGACCGGGGGGTGAAAAACTGTTTTTT. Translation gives CASSFYPQGPGGEKLFF.

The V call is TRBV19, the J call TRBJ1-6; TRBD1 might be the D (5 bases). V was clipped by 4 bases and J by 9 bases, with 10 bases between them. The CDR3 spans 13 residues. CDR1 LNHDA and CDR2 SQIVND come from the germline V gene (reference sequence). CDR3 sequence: CASSTRQPSPLHF. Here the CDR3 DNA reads TGTGCCAGTAGTACAAGACAGCCTTCACCCCTCCACTTT. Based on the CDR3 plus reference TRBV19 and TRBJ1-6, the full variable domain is DGGITQSPKYLFRKEGQNVTLSCEQNLNHDAMYWYRQDPGQGLRLIYYSQIVNDFQKGDIAEGYSVSREKKESFPLTVTSAQKNPTAFYLCASSTRQPSPLHFGNGTRLTVT.

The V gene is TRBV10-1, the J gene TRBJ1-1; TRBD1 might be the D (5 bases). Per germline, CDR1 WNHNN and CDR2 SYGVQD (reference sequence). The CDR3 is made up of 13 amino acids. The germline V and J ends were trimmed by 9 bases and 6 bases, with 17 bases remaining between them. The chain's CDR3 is CARPVVLGAEAFF. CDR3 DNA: TGCGCCAGACCTGTGGTCTTAGGGGCTGAAGCTTTCTTT.

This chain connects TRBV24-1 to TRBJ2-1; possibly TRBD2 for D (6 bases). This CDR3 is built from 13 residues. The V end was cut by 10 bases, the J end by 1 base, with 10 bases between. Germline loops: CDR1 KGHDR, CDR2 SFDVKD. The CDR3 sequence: CATGGFSYNEQFF. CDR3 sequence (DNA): TGTGCCACGGGAGGCTTTTCCTACAATGAGCAGTTCTTC.

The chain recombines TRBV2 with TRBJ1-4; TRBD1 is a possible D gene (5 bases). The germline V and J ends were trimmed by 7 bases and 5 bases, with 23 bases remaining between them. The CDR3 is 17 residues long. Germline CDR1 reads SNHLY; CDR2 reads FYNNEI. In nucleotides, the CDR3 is TGTGCCAGCACCCCCGGAGGAGTAGGGGCGGGAAATGAAAAACTGTTTTTT. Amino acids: CASTPGGVGAGNEKLFF.

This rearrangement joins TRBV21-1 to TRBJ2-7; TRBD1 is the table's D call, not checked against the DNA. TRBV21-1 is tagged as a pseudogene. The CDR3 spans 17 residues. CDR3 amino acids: CASSKLSADRGSYEQYF. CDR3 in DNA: TGTGCCAGCAGCAAATTATCCGCGGACAGGGGATCCTACGAGCAGTACTTC.

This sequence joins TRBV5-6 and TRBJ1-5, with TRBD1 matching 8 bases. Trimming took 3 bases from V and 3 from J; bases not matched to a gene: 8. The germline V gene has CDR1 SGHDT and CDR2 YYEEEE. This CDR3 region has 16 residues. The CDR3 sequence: CASSSQDRANNQPQHF. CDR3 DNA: TGTGCCAGCAGCTCCCAGGACAGGGCGAACAATCAGCCCCAGCATTTT.

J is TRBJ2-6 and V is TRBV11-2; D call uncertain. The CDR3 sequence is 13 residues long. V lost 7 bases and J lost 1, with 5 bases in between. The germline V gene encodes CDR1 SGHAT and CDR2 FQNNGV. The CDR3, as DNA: TGTGCCAGCACGCGATCTGGGGCCAACGTCCTGACTTTC. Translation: CASTRSGANVLTF.

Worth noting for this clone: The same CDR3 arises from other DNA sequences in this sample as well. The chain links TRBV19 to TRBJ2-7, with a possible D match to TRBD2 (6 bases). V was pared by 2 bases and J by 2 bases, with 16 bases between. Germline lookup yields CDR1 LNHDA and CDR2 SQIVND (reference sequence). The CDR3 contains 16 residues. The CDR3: CASSIWRRGATYEQYF. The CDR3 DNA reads TGTGCCAGTAGTATATGGCGGCGGGGAGCTACCTACGAGCAGTACTTC.

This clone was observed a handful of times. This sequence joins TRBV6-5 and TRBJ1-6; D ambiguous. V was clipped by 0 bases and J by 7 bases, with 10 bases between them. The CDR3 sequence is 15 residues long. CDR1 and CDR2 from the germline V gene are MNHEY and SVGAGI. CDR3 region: CASSYSTRENSPLHF. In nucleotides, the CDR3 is TGTGCCAGCAGTTACTCGACACGCGAGAATTCACCCCTCCACTTT.

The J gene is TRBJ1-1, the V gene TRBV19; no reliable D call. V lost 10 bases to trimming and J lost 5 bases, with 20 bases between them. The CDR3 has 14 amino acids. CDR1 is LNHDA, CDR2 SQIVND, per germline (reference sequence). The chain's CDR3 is CATVWARVGTEAFF. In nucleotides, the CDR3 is TGTGCCACAGTATGGGCGAGGGTGGGTACTGAAGCTTTCTTT.

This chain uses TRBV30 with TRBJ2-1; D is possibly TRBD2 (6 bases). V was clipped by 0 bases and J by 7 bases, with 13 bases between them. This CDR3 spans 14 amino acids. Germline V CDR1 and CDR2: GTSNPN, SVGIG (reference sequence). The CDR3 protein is CAWSVTRERNEQFF. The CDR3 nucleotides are TGTGCCTGGAGTGTAACACGGGAGAGGAATGAGCAGTTCTTC.

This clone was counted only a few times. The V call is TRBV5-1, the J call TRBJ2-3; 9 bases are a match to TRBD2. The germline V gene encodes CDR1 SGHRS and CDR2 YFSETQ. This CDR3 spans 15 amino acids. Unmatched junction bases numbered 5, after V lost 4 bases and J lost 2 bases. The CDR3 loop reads CASSRAGGLTDTQYF. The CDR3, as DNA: TGCGCCAGCAGCCGGGCGGGGGGGCTCACAGATACGCAGTATTTT.

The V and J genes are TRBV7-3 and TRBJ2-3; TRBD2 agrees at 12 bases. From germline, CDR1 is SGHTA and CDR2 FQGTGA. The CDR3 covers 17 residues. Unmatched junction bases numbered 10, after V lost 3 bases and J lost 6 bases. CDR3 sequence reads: CASSFWTSGTKGDTQYF. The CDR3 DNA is TGTGCCAGCAGCTTTTGGACTAGCGGGACCAAGGGGGATACGCAGTATTTT.

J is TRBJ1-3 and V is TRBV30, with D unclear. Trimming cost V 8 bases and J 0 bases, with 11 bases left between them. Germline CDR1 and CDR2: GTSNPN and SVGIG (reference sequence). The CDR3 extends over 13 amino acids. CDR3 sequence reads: CATTRDSGNTIYF. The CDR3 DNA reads TGTGCCACCACCCGCGACTCTGGAAACACCATATATTTT.

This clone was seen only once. Here the CDR3 DNA reads TGTGCCTGGATCGAGGGGGGAGGGACCGAGCAGTACTTC. Encoded protein: CAWIEGGGTEQYF. The V and J genes are TRBV30 and TRBJ2-7; possible D gene TRBD2, 7 bases. The V gene's germline CDR1 is GTSNPN and CDR2 SVGIG (reference sequence). The CDR3 runs to 13 residues. With 4 bases removed from V and 6 bases from J, the gap between germline ends came to 16 bases.